This T cell receptor beta chain was documented in a study of OX40 agonist ivuxolimab in advanced cancers. The overall study: Patients received intravenous ivuxolimab every 2 weeks at 0.01 to 10 mg/kg. People in dose escalation had one of these cancers: hepatocellular carcinoma, melanoma, renal cell or head and neck cancer.

TCRdb's copy holds only in-frame clones and misses some; the assay was immunoSEQ multiplex PCR. The sample lists approximately 80,000 clones, more than 80% occurring once. This sequence originates from an adult with an advanced solid tumor such as melanoma, head and neck, liver or kidney cancer. Sequencing used CD4+ or CD8+ T cells sorted from blood, obtained in a trial of the OX40 agonist ivuxolimab.

The chain's CDR3 is CASSSFPDSRSNQPQHF. CDR3 DNA: TGTGCCAGCAGTTCATTCCCCGACAGTAGGAGCAATCAGCCCCAGCATTTT. The J gene is TRBJ1-5, the V gene TRBV27; D possibly corresponds to TRBD1 (5 bases). From germline, CDR1 is MNHEY and CDR2 SMNVEV (reference sequence). The CDR3 is 17 residues long. Trimming stripped 4 bases from V and 1 base from J, with 17 bases between.